This paragraph covers one TCR beta chain sequence. Its antigen is currently unknown. A read error may produce the germline difference seen at one junction end. This CDR3 has 15 residues. Germline V gene lookup returns CDR1 MGHDK and CDR2 SYGVNS. The sample is drawn from a study of T-cell reconstitution after alpha-beta-depleted transplantation in children. Overall study findings and caveats: There were reportedly several hundred expanded graft clones from which alpha-beta T cells came about two months after transplant. Newly generated T cells supplied most T-cell counts and diversity one year post-transplant.

Unique molecular identifiers tagged the TCRbeta library. TCRdb re-derived calls from the PCR reads in MiXCR, one entry per CDR3 protein. This sample has under 850,000 distinct CDR3 sequences, with approximately 14% found just once. The specimen comprised PBMCs, sampled before TCRalphabeta/CD19-depleted stem cell transplant. The TCR was taken from a girl aged 2 to 10 with congenital amegakaryocytic thrombocytopenia, due to receive a stem cell transplant. The chain employs TRBV25-1 and TRBJ2-3; 10 bases match TRBD1. The CDR3 loop is CPSSIPGQGQYTQYF. The CDR3, as DNA: TGTCCCAGCAGTATACCGGGACAGGGGCAATATACGCAGTATTTT. Full variable domain (missing parts from reference TRBV25-1 and TRBJ2-3): EADIYQTPRYLVIGTGKKITLECSQTMGHDKMYWYQQDPGMELHLIHYSYGVNSTEKGDLSSESTVSRIRTEHFPLTLESARPSHTSQYLCPSSIPGQGQYTQYFGPGTRLTVL.